This T cell receptor beta chain originates from a study of T cell repertoires in cytomegalovirus infection. About the study: An indication of both CMV infection and matching HLA type came from public TCR beta signatures.

Trimming removed 2 bases from V and 1 base from J; junction bases left unmatched: 5. The CDR3 runs 17 residues. Germline V CDR1 and CDR2: SGHDN, FVKESK. Regarding the study as a whole: Ex vivo, HLA-C-restricted CMV-specific TCR beta clonotypes prevailed over the rest of the response.

One entry per CDR3 protein results from TCRdb running MiXCR on the reads. The sample carries 500,000 to 600,000 distinct CDR3 sequences, 15% to 20% recorded once. With regard to this clonotype: Its antigen is not identified.

The sequenced sample consisted of CD8+ T cells from PBMCs. The chain links TRBV14 to TRBJ2-6, with TRBD2 matching over 7 bases. The TCR comes from a human donor in good health (CMV status not recorded). Some clones in this sample may be carry-over from other donors' samples. The CDR3 DNA reads as TGTGCCAGCAGCCAATCCCAGGGAGGGTCTGGGGCCAACGTCCTGACTTTC. Translated, it gives CASSQSQGGSGANVLTF.